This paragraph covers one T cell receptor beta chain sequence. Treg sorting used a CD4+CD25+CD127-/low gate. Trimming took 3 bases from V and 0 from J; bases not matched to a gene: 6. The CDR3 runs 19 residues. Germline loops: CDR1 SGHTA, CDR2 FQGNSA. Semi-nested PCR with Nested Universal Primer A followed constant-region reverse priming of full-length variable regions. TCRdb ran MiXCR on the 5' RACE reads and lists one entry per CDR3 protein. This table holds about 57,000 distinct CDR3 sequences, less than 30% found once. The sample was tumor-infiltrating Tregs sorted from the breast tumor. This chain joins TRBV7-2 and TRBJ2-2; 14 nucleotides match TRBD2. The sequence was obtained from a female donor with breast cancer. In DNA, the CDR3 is TGTGCCAGCAGCTTCGGCGGGACTAGCGGGAGATCGAACACCGGGGAGCTGTTTTTT. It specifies CASSFGGTSGRSNTGELFF.